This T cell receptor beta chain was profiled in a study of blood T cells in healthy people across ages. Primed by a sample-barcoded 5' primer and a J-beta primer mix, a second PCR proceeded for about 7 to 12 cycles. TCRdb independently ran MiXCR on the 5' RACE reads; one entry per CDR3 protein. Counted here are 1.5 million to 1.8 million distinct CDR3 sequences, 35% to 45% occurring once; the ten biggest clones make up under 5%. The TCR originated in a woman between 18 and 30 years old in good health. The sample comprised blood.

The CDR3 DNA follows: TGCGCCAGCAGCTTGGCCGGACAGGGGAGCGAGCAGTACTTC. This codes for CASSLAGQGSEQYF. J is TRBJ2-7 and V is TRBV5-1; 9 bases align to TRBD1. CDR1 and CDR2 (germline): SGHRS, YFSETQ. This CDR3 comprises 14 residues. The junction had 4 bases not matched to a gene; V was cut back by 0 bases and J by 6 bases.